The entry below describes one T cell receptor beta chain. The antigen is unknown. This specimen comes from a study of PD-L1 blockade in urothelial cancer. Across the study: Blood was evaluated 3 weeks (second dose) and 6 weeks after therapy began. Study outcomes and limitations: Lower than median blood TCR clonality before treatment predicted better survival.

Germline assignment: CDR1 SGHDT and CDR2 YYEEEE. Trimming took 6 bases from V and 0 from J; bases not matched to a gene: 9. The CDR3 contains 17 residues. Every PCR was spiked with synthetic TCR analog templates. Method: immunoSEQ multiplex PCR; TCRdb's copy keeps in-frame clones and lacks some. The sample contains roughly 25,000 clones, roughly 83% of which appear only once. Sequencing used PBMCs, obtained around atezolizumab (anti-PD-L1) treatment. J is TRBJ2-6 and V is TRBV5-6; 7 nucleotides align to TRBD1. This sequence originates from a man aged 65 to 85 with urothelial cancer. CDR3 sequence reads: CASNSGTVNSGANVLTF. CDR3 nucleotide sequence: TGTGCCAGCAACTCCGGGACAGTGAACTCTGGGGCCAACGTCCTGACTTTC.